The rows below give T cell receptor beta chains drawn from one sample of a study of post-analysis software for immune sequencing data. MiXCR, run by TCRdb on the PCR reads, gives a single entry per CDR3 protein. The table shows approximately 570,000 distinct CDR3 sequences, with about 40% occurring only once. The sequencing sample was made of blood. These receptor sequences come from a girl between 10 and 17 years old with multiple sclerosis. Each CDR3 is given with its conserved first and last residue. Each record gives: J gene, V gene, D gene, clone size, CDR3 DNA, CDR3 protein. A D gene is named only where the DNA matches it firmly. Where a row states a size, it is once, few, many or the class of an expanded clone; other rows omit it.

TRBJ2-3,TRBV12-3/TRBV12-4,.,many,TGTGCCAGCAGTTCAGCGGAAAGCACAGATACGCAGTATTTT,CASSSAESTDTQYF
TRBJ2-1,TRBV5-1,TRBD1,many,TGTGCCAGCAGCTTAGGACAGGGTAATGAGCAGTTCTTC,CASSLGQGNEQFF
TRBJ2-1,TRBV3-1,.,.,TGTGCCAGCAGCCAAGCCCGGGGGGCAGACAATGAGCAGTTCTTC,CASSQARGADNEQFF
TRBJ1-1,TRBV2,.,.,TGTGCCAGCACCGACCTGAACACTGAAGCTTTCTTT,CASTDLNTEAFF
TRBJ2-7,TRBV4-2,.,many,TGTGCCAGCAGCCAAGTAACGCTAACCTCGCCGGGCGAGCAGTACTTC,CASSQVTLTSPGEQYF
TRBJ2-1,TRBV7-9,.,.,TGTGCCAGCAGCACGGCGAAAAATGAGCAGTTCTTC,CASSTAKNEQFF
TRBJ2-1,TRBV20-1,TRBD2,many,TGCAGTGCCCCAGGATGGCGGGAGATCGATGAGCAGTTCTTC,CSAPGWREIDEQFF
TRBJ1-5,TRBV12-3/TRBV12-4,.,.,TGTGCCAGCAGCTCCGGGTGGAATAGCAATCAGCCCCAGCATTTT,CASSSGWNSNQPQHF
TRBJ2-6,TRBV12-3/TRBV12-4,.,.,TGTGCCAGCACCGGATGGGGGGGCGCTGGGGCCAACGTCCTGACTTTC,CASTGWGGAGANVLTF
TRBJ2-5,TRBV7-8,TRBD2,.,TGTGCCAGCAGCAGAGCGGGACTACCCCTTCAAGAGACCCAGTACTTC,CASSRAGLPLQETQYF
TRBJ2-7,TRBV29-1,TRBD1,.,TGCAGCGTTGAGGGACAGGAGGCCTACGAGCAGTACTTC,CSVEGQEAYEQYF